The 7 T cell receptor beta chains presented below share a single source sample, sequenced in a study of shared clonotypes between healthy human individuals. Profiling relied on immunoSEQ multiplex PCR, and the TCRdb table lists in-frame clones only, not all of them. The sample has about half a million clones; 81% are singletons. The sequenced sample was PBMCs. The origin of the receptors is a woman between 40 and 55 years old in good health. Some clones in this sample may be carry-over from other donors' samples.

The rearrangement links TRBV27 to TRBJ2-1; D unresolved. Germline values: CDR1 MNHEY, CDR2 SMNVEV (reference sequence). The CDR3 is 13 residues long. V was trimmed by 3 bases and J by 9 bases, leaving 12 bases between them. In DNA, the CDR3 is TGTGCCAGCAGTTTGTCCGGCGGCGGTGAGCAGTTCTTC. Translating gives CASSLSGGGEQFF.

V is TRBV29-1 and J is TRBJ1-5, with a weak D call TRBD1 (5 bases). CDR3 size: 13 residues. V was pared by 8 bases and J by 7 bases, with 18 bases between. Germline V gene sequence: CDR1 SQVTM, CDR2 ANQGSEA. In nucleotides, the CDR3 is TGCAGCACCTGGGCGGGGGGTTTGCAGCCCCAGCATTTT. Protein sequence: CSTWAGGLQPQHF.

The table lists this clone with many counts. The same CDR3 also results from other DNA sequences found in this sample. J is TRBJ2-3 and V is TRBV6-1, with D perhaps matching TRBD1 (6 bases). Trimming took off 7 bases at V and 6 bases at J, with 14 bases between the two ends. Germline values: CDR1 MNHNS, CDR2 SASEGT. CDR3 length equals 13 residues. CDR3 loop: CASTGQPFDTQYF. CDR3 in DNA: TGTGCCAGCACAGGACAGCCCTTTGATACGCAGTATTTT.

As for this clone: A far larger clone is one base from this, pointing to a likely read error. The chain recombines TRBV5-8 with TRBJ1-2; no reliable D call. V was pared by 4 bases and J by 2 bases, with 6 bases between. In germline, CDR1 is SGHTS, CDR2 YDEGEE. The CDR3 sequence is 12 residues long. The CDR3 here is CASSAGNYGYTF. CDR3 in DNA: TGTGCCAGCAGCGCGGGGAACTATGGCTACACCTTC.

Concerning this clone itself: A far larger clone lies a single base away; this is likely a read error. At the DNA level, this CDR3 is encoded by other sequences in the same sample as well. The J gene is TRBJ1-1, the V gene TRBV25-1; the D gene is possibly TRBD1 (6 bases). The CDR3 loop spans 12 amino acids. Germline lookup yields CDR1 MGHDK and CDR2 SYGVNS. CDR3 nucleotide sequence: TGTGCAAGCAGGGGACTGAACACTGAAGCTTTCTTT. It is translated as CASRGLNTEAFF.

With regard to this clone: This likely reflects a read error, since a far larger clone is one base away. The identical CDR3 is also encoded by other nucleotide sequences in the sample. This chain uses TRBV27 with TRBJ2-4; 8 bases align to TRBD1. V lost 5 bases to trimming and J lost 1 base; unmatched junction nucleotides: 10. The length of the CDR3 is 17 residues. The V gene's germline CDR1 is MNHEY and CDR2 SMNVEV (reference sequence). The CDR3, as DNA: TGTGCCAGCAGTCCGCGGACAGGGAGGCTTGCCAAAAACATTCAGTACTTC. It translates to CASSPRTGRLAKNIQYF.

This clone was seen a few times. This chain connects TRBV5-1 to TRBJ2-2; TRBD2 matches at 9 bases. CDR3 length: 16 residues. Trimming at V came to 4 bases and at J to 3 bases, leaving 7 bases not matched to a gene. CDR1 and CDR2 from the germline V gene are SGHRS and YFSETQ. The DNA of the CDR3 is TGCGCCAGCAGCAAACGGACTAGCGAGTACACCGGGGAGCTGTTTTTT. It translates to CASSKRTSEYTGELFF.